A selection of T cell receptor beta chains follows, all from one sample in a study of memory CD4+ T cells and cytomegalovirus serostatus. Clones were read by immunoSEQ multiplex PCR, and TCRdb kept only the in-frame ones, dropping some. Among 50,000 to 70,000 clones listed, around 79% were seen once. What was sequenced was memory CD4+ T cells from blood. Every receptor here comes from an adult in good health and CMV-seropositive. Each CDR3 is given with its conserved first and last residue. A D gene is named only where the DNA matches it firmly. Size is stated for part of the rows, as once, few or many counts, or as a class when the clone is expanded.

j_call v_call d_call clone_size cdr3_nt cdr3_aa
TRBJ2-4 TRBV30 NA NA TGTGCCTGGGGAACAGGGACCTCGAACATTCAGTACTTC CAWGTGTSNIQYF
TRBJ2-7 TRBV4-2 TRBD2 NA TGTGCCAGCAGCCAAGGAGCGGGAGAAGACGAGCAGTACTTC CASSQGAGEDEQYF
TRBJ1-1 TRBV19 NA NA TGTGCCAGTAGTATGGGGGCCCAGGGCACTGAAGCTTTCTTT CASSMGAQGTEAFF
TRBJ1-4 TRBV7-8 TRBD1 NA TGTGCCAGCAGCTTAGTTAACAGGGGTGCAACTAATGAAAAACTGTTTTTT CASSLVNRGATNEKLFF
TRBJ2-1 TRBV2 NA NA TGTGCCCACGCGGACAATGAGCAGTTCTTC CAHADNEQFF
TRBJ1-2 TRBV7-9 NA NA TGTGCCAGCAGCTTGGGCAACTATGGCTACACCTTC CASSLGNYGYTF
TRBJ2-1 TRBV4-3 TRBD2 NA TGCGCCAGCAGCCAAGATCCCTGGACTAGCGGGAGTTTGCAGTTCTTC CASSQDPWTSGSLQFF
TRBJ2-7 TRBV2 TRBD2 NA TGTGCCAGCAGAGTAGCGGGGTACTCCTACGAGCAGTACTTC CASRVAGYSYEQYF
TRBJ2-1 TRBV4-3 TRBD2 NA TGCGCCAGCAGCCAAGGTCTGACGACTAGCGGGAGTTTGAATGAGCAGTTCTTC CASSQGLTTSGSLNEQFF
TRBJ2-3 TRBV29-1 NA NA TGCAGCGTTCGGCACAGCACAGATACGCAGTATTTT CSVRHSTDTQYF
TRBJ2-2 TRBV6-5 TRBD1 NA TGTGCCAGCAGTTACTGGGCAGGGGGCTACGGGGAGCTGTTTTTT CASSYWAGGYGELFF
TRBJ2-3 TRBV7-3 NA NA TGTGCCAGCAGCCGCGGCTACACAGATACGCAGTATTTT CASSRGYTDTQYF
TRBJ1-1 TRBV6-5 TRBD1 NA TGTGCCAGCAGGACTTCCGGGACAGGTAACACTGAAGCTTTCTTT CASRTSGTGNTEAFF
TRBJ1-4 TRBV28 NA NA TGTGCCAGCAGGACCCACAGACCCCAACTGTTTTTT CASRTHRPQLFF
TRBJ2-2 TRBV7-9 TRBD1 NA TGTGCCGGTGACAGGGTCACCGGGGAGCTGTTTTTT CAGDRVTGELFF
TRBJ2-1 TRBV4-1 TRBD2 once TGCGCCAGCAGCCAAGAACGCACATTAGGACTAGCGGGAGGGAGGAATGAGCAGTTCTTC CASSQERTLGLAGGRNEQFF
TRBJ2-2 TRBV6-5 NA few TGTGCCAGCTTATCAGGGCAGTCCACCGGGGAGCTGTTTTTT CASLSGQSTGELFF
TRBJ2-1 TRBV19 TRBD1 medium-sized TGTGCCAGTAGTATACGGACAGGGGGGGGCTACAATGAGCAGTTCTTC CASSIRTGGGYNEQFF
TRBJ1-1 TRBV5-5 NA NA TGTGCCAGCAGTTTCGGACAACCGAACACTGAAGCTTTCTTT CASSFGQPNTEAFF
TRBJ2-7 TRBV2 TRBD2 NA TGTGCCAGCAGAGGGGAGGGGTACGAGCAGTACTTC CASRGEGYEQYF
TRBJ1-5 TRBV19 NA NA TGTGCCAGTAATCGACAGAACAATCAGCCCCAGCATTTT CASNRQNNQPQHF
TRBJ1-1 TRBV11-3 NA NA TGTGCCAGCAGCCTCCTCAGGGACACTGAAGCTTTCTTT CASSLLRDTEAFF
TRBJ1-1 TRBV27 TRBD1 NA TGTGCCAGCAGCCAGGACAGGGGTGAAGCTTTCTTT CASSQDRGEAFF
TRBJ2-2 TRBV11-3 TRBD2 NA TGTGCCAGCATCCCGTCGGCGGGAGTAATGGGGAACACCGGGGAGCTGTTTTTT CASIPSAGVMGNTGELFF
TRBJ2-1 TRBV11-3 TRBD2 NA TGTGCCAGCAGCTTAAACCCGACTAGCATGAATGAGCAGTTCTTC CASSLNPTSMNEQFF
TRBJ1-5 TRBV19 NA NA TGTGCCAGTAGTATAGATCCGGACGGCAAGCCCCAGCATTTT CASSIDPDGKPQHF
TRBJ1-1 TRBV7-3 NA few TGTGCCAGCAGCCGCGGACCGAACACTGAAGCTTTCTTT CASSRGPNTEAFF
TRBJ2-5 TRBV5-1 NA NA TGCGCCAGCAGCTTCACAGGGCCAGAGACCCAGTACTTC CASSFTGPETQYF
TRBJ1-2 TRBV7-2 NA NA TGTGCCAGCAGCCCAACCCTTGGCAGTCTTGAGGTGGGCTACACCTTC CASSPTLGSLEVGYTF
TRBJ1-1 TRBV2 NA NA TGTGCCAGCTCATCTCAGGGGCCTCTGAACACTGAAGCTTTCTTT CASSSQGPLNTEAFF